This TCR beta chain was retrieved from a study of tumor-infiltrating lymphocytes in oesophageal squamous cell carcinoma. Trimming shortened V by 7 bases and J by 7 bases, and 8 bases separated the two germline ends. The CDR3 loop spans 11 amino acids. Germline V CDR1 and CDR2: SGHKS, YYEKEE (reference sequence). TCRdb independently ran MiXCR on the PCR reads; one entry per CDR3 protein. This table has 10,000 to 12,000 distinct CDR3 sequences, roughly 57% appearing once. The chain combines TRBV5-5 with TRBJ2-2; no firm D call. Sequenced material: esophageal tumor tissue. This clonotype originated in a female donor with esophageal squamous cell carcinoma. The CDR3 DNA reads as TGTGCCAGCGGCTACAACGGGGAGCTGTTTTTT. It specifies CASGYNGELFF.